This TCR beta chain is from a study of cytomegalovirus exposure and HLA in healthy donors. CDR3 length equals 17 residues. CDR1 SGHTA and CDR2 FQGNSA come from the germline V gene. V was trimmed by 0 bases and J by 2 bases, leaving 15 bases between them. Overall study findings and caveats: Researchers counted about 150 TCR beta chains as cytomegalovirus-associated. Most TCR sequences proved rare, with some public TCRs found in many donors.

Regarding this clone: Its antigen is still unknown.

In the PCR, 60 Vbeta and 13 Jbeta primers were used. Sequencing used immunoSEQ multiplex PCR; TCRdb keeps in-frame clones, though not all of them. The sample has about 150,000 clones, around three fifths seen once. The genes are TRBV7-2 and TRBJ2-3, with a possible D match to TRBD1 (5 bases). The receptor was isolated from a woman aged 30 to 39 in good health and CMV-seropositive. What was sequenced was PBMCs. This chain's CDR3 is CASSLAQAVLFTDTQYF. CDR3 nucleotides: TGTGCCAGCAGCTTAGCACAGGCCGTACTTTTCACAGATACGCAGTATTTT.